This TCR beta chain came from a study of blood T cells in healthy people across ages. There are 15 residues in the CDR3. V lost 2 bases to trimming and J lost 0 bases, with 8 bases between them. The germline gives CDR1 MNHNS, CDR2 SASEGT. Then a second PCR, running about 7 to 11 cycles, was carried out with a sample-barcoded 5' primer and a J-beta primer mix. TCRdb processed the 5' RACE reads anew with MiXCR; each CDR3 protein has one entry. This table holds about 1.6 million distinct CDR3 sequences, about 32% found once. The sequencing input was blood. This receptor was identified in a woman aged 25-40 years in good health. This chain links TRBV6-1 with TRBJ1-5; D is unresolved. The CDR3 DNA sequence: TGTGCCAGCAGTGAACGTGGAAATAGCAATCAGCCCCAGCATTTT. It specifies CASSERGNSNQPQHF.